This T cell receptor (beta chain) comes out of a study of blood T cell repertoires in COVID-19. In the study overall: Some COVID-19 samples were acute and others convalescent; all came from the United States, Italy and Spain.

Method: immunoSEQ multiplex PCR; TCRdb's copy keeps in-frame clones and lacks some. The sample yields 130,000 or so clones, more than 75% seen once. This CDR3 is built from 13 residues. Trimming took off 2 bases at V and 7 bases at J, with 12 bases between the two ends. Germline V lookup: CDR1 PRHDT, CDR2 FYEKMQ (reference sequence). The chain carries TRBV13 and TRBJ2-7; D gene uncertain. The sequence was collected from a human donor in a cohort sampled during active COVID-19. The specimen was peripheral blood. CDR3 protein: CASSLTEFGEQYF. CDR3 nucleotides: TGTGCCAGCAGCTTAACAGAGTTTGGTGAGCAGTACTTC.